A selection of T cell receptor beta chains follows, all from one sample in a study of cytomegalovirus exposure and HLA in healthy donors. Profiled with immunoSEQ multiplex PCR; TCRdb holds only in-frame clones, not every one. The sample yields about 120,000 clones, around three quarters seen once. The sequencing input was PBMCs. These TCRs come from a male donor in good health and CMV-seronegative. CDR3s include the opening cysteine and the closing phenylalanine or tryptophan. Only part of the rows carry a size: once, few, many, or a class if the clone is expanded.

J	size	V	CDR3
TRBJ1-3	NA	TRBV6-5	CASSYQGASGNTIYF
TRBJ1-3	NA	TRBV9	CASSAQGTSSGNTIYF
TRBJ2-4	NA	TRBV5-4	CASSLDIAKNIQYF
TRBJ2-1	few	TRBV6-5	CASSWEFGKNEQFF
TRBJ1-4	NA	TRBV6-5	CASSYSKRVQGEKLFF
TRBJ2-1	NA	TRBV7-9	CASTTGSLSAGEQFF
TRBJ2-3	NA	TRBV20-1	CSARSGGAQYF
TRBJ1-1	NA	TRBV5-1	CASSYTGTGLTNTEAFF
TRBJ2-1	NA	TRBV30	CAWRWGISGVNEQFF
TRBJ1-3	NA	TRBV5-6	CASSPGQLGDTIYF
TRBJ2-4	few	TRBV7-9	CASSWEGLADRGNSQYF
TRBJ1-1	NA	TRBV7-2	CASSLPRQGAWPMNTEAFF
TRBJ1-6	NA	TRBV27	CASSLFGGDVRSSYNSPLHF
TRBJ1-5	NA	TRBV19	CASSAGTGQANQPQHF
TRBJ2-2	NA	TRBV5-1	CASSLMAGNTGELFF
TRBJ1-6	NA	TRBV28	CASSFASHLHF
TRBJ2-3	NA	TRBV4-2	CASSQDRGGQGARGTQYF
TRBJ1-2	NA	TRBV28	CASSSHTQGRGVRYTF
TRBJ2-4	few	TRBV25-1	CASSDGEAGRKNSQYF
TRBJ1-1	NA	TRBV19	CASTIWDRTNTEAFF
TRBJ1-1	NA	TRBV6-5	CASSYGGMEDTEAFF
TRBJ1-2	NA	TRBV6-4	CASSDLGQGAGGYTF
TRBJ2-3	NA	TRBV7-2	CAGGTGYSDTQYF
TRBJ1-1	NA	TRBV5-1	CASSFGGTEAFF
TRBJ2-3	NA	TRBV9	CASRSEYGGDTQYF
TRBJ2-7	few	TRBV30	CAWSLGSYEQYF
TRBJ1-1	NA	TRBV9	CASSPDGILNTEAFF
TRBJ1-5	NA	TRBV10-1	CASSVGRDQPQHF
TRBJ1-1	NA	TRBV9	CASSEWDRGAAVAFF
TRBJ2-5	NA	TRBV7-9	CASSLGGQGETQYF
TRBJ2-6	NA	TRBV4-3	CASSPRTGSWSSSGANGLTF
TRBJ2-7	NA	TRBV28	CASRTGARGEQYF
TRBJ2-1	NA	TRBV6-6	CASTRYNEQFF